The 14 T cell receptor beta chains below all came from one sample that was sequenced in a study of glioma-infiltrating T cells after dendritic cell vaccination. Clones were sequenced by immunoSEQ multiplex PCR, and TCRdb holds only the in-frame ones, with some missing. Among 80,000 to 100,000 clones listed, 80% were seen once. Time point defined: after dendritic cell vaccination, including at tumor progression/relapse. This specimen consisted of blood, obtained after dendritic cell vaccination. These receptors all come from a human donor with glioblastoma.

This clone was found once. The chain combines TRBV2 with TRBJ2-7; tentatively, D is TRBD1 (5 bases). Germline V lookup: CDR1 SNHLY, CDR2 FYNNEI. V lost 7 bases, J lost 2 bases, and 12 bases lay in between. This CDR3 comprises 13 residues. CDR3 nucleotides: TGTGCCAGCAAATCGCAGGGTACCTACGAGCAGTACTTC. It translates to CASKSQGTYEQYF.

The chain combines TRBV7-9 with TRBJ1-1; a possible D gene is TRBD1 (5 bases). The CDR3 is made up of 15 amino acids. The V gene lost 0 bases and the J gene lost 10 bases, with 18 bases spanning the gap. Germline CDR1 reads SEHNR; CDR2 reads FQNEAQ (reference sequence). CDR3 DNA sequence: TGTGCCAGCAGCTTAGCGGCAGGGTTGAGTGGTGGAGCTTTCTTT. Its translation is CASSLAAGLSGGAFF.

CDR3: CASSLAGTGESYGYTF. CDR3 DNA sequence: TGCGCCAGCAGCTTGGCCGGGACAGGAGAATCGTATGGCTACACCTTC. V usage is TRBV5-1 and J usage is TRBJ1-2; the match to TRBD1 covers 8 bases. The germline CDR1 and CDR2 sequences are SGHRS and YFSETQ. The ends lost 0 bases at V and 5 bases at J; junction bases unmatched: 9. CDR3 length equals 16 residues.

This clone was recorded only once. CDR3 residues: CASSLDQGRDTEAFF. The CDR3 nucleotides read TGCGCCAGCAGCTTGGATCAGGGTAGGGACACTGAAGCTTTCTTT. V gene TRBV5-1 combines with J gene TRBJ1-1, with a weak D call TRBD1 (5 bases). The CDR3 is 15 residues long. Trimming took 0 bases from V and 3 from J, leaving 12 bases between them. In germline, CDR1 is SGHRS, CDR2 YFSETQ.

The CDR3 nucleotides read TGTGCCAGCAGCTTGACGACAGGTCCCAATGAGCAGTTCTTC. Translating gives CASSLTTGPNEQFF. This chain joins TRBV7-9 and TRBJ2-1, with D maybe TRBD1 (6 bases). The V and J ends lost 3 bases and 6 bases respectively, with 12 bases between them. Per germline, CDR1 SEHNR and CDR2 FQNEAQ (reference sequence). The CDR3 runs 14 residues.

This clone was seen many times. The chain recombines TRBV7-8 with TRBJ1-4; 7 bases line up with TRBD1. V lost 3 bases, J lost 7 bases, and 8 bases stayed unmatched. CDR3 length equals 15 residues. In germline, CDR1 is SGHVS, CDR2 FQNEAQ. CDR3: CASSFTPAGGEKLFF. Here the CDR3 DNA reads TGTGCCAGCAGCTTTACCCCGGCAGGGGGTGAAAAACTGTTTTTT. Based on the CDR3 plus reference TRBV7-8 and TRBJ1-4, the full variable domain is GAGVSQSPRYKVAKRGQDVALRCDPISGHVSLFWYQQALGQGPEFLTYFQNEAQLDKSGLPSDRFFAERPEGSVSTLKIQRTQQEDSAVYLCASSFTPAGGEKLFFGSGTQLSVL.

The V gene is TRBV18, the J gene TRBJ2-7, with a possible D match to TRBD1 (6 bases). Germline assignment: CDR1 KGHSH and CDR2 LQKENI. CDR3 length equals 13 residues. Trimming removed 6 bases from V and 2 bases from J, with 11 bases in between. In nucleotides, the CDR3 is TGTGCCAGCTCTGGGGACATAGCCTACGAGCAGTACTTC. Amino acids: CASSGDIAYEQYF.

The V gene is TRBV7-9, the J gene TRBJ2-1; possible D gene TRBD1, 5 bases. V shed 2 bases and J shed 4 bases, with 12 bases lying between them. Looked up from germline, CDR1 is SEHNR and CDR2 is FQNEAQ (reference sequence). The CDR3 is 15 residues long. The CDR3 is CASSLSPTVYNEQFF. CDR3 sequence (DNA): TGTGCCAGCAGCTTATCCCCGACAGTTTACAATGAGCAGTTCTTC.

CDR3 residues: CASSRTGANEQFF. CDR3 coding DNA: TGTGCCAGTAGTCGGACAGGGGCCAATGAGCAGTTCTTC. The chain joins TRBV19 to TRBJ2-1, with TRBD1 matching over 9 bases. The CDR3 is made up of 13 amino acids. With 5 bases clipped from V and 6 bases from J, the junction kept 2 bases outside the gene matches. CDR1 and CDR2 from the germline V gene are LNHDA and SQIVND (reference sequence).

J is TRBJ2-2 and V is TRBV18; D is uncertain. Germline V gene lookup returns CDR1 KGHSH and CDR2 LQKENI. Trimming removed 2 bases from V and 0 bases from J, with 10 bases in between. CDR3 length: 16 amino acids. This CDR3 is CASSPVSPTNTGELFF. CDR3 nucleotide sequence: TGTGCCAGCTCACCAGTCTCCCCTACGAACACCGGGGAGCTGTTTTTT.

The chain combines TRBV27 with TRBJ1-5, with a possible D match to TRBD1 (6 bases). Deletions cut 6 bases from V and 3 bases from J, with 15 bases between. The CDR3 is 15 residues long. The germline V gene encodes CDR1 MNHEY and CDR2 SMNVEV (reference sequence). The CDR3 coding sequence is TGTGCCAGCAGGGCCGTACAGGGAAACAATCAGCCCCAGCATTTT. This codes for CASRAVQGNNQPQHF.

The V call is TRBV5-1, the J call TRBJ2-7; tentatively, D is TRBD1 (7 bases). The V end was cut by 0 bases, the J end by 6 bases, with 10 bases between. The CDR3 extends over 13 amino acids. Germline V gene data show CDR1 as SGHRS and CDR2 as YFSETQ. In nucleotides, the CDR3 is TGCGCCAGCAGCTTGGGACAGGGAGGCGAGCAGTACTTC. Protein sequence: CASSLGQGGEQYF.

DNA for the CDR3: TGTGCCTGGAGTAGGGGAAGTGGCTACACCTTC. Its protein is CAWSRGSGYTF. The chain recombines TRBV30 with TRBJ1-2, with D perhaps TRBD1 (5 bases). The ends were cut back, 2 bases at V and 7 bases at J, with 8 bases in the middle. Germline V lookup: CDR1 GTSNPN, CDR2 SVGIG (reference sequence). The CDR3 contains 11 residues.

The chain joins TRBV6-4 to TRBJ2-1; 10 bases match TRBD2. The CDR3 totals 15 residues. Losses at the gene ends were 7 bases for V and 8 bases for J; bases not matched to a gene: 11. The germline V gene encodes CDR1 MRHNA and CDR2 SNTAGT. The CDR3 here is CASTRREREGYEQFF. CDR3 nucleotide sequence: TGTGCCAGCACGCGAAGGGAGCGGGAGGGGTATGAGCAGTTCTTC.